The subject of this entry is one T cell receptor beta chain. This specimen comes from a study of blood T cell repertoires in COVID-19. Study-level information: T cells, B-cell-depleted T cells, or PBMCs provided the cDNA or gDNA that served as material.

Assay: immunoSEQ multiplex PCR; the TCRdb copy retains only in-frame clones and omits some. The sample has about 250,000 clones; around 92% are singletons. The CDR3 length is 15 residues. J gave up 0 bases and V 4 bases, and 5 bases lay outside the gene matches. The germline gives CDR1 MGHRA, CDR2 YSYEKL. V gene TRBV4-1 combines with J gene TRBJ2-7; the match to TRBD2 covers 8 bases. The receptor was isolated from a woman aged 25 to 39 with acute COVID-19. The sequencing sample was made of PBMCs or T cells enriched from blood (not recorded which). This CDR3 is CASSPRAGVSYEQYF. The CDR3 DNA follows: TGCGCCAGCAGCCCTAGAGCGGGGGTCTCCTACGAGCAGTACTTC.